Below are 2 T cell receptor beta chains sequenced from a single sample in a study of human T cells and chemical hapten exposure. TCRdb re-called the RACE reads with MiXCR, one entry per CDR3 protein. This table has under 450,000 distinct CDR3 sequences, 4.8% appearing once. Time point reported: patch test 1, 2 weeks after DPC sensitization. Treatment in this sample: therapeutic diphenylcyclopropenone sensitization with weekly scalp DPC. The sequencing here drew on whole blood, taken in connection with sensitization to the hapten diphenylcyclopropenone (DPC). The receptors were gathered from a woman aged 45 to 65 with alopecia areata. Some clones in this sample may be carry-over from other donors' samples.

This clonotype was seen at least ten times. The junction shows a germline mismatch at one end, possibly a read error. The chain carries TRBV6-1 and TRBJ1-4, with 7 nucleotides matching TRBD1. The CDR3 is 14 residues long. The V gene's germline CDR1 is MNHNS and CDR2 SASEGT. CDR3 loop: CASRDRASGEKLFF. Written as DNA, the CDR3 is TGTGCCAGCCGTGACAGGGCAAGTGGGGAAAAACTGTTTTTT.

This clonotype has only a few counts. The CDR3: CSAQGTADEAFF. The CDR3 DNA reads TGCAGTGCCCAGGGGACAGCCGATGAAGCTTTCTTT. The chain combines TRBV20-1 with TRBJ1-1; 7 nucleotides line up with TRBD1. V lost 6 bases, J lost 7 bases, and 8 bases stayed unmatched. CDR1 and CDR2 from the germline V gene are DFQATT and SNEGSKA (reference sequence). The CDR3 has 12 residues.